A single TCR beta chain is shown here with its context. The entry originates in a study of T cell changes during pregnancy in multiple sclerosis. The CDR3 covers 16 residues. The V end was cut by 0 bases, the J end by 2 bases, with 14 bases between. Germline V gene lookup returns CDR1 SGHVS and CDR2 FQNEAQ. Sequencing was performed with immunoSEQ multiplex PCR; in TCRdb, only in-frame clones are kept and a portion is missing. Of some 85,000 clones in the sample, about 95% are singletons; the top ten hold over 0.95%. This specimen consisted of peripheral blood, obtained in the second trimester of pregnancy. This clonotype originated in a female donor with multiple sclerosis, enrolled in a pregnancy study. The chain uses TRBV7-8 and TRBJ2-7; a possible D gene is TRBD1 (5 bases). CDR3 nucleotide sequence: TGTGCCAGCAGCTTAGCAGGCCGGCCAGGGACCTACGAGCAGTACTTC. Residues: CASSLAGRPGTYEQYF.